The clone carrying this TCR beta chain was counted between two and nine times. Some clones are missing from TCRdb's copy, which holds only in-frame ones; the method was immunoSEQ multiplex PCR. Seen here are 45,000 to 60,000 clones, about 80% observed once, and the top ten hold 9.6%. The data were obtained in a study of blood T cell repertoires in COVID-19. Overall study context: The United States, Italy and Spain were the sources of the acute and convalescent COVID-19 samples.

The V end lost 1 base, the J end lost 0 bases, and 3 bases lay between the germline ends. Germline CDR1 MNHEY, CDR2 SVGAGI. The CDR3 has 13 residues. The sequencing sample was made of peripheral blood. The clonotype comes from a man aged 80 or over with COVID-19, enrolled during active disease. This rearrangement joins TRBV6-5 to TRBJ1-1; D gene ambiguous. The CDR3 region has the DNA TGTGCCAGCAGTTACTACATGAACACTGAAGCTTTCTTT. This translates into CASSYYMNTEAFF.